A selection of T cell receptor beta chains follows, all from one sample in a study of T cells in Graves' hyperthyroidism and ophthalmopathy. Using its own MiXCR run on the multiplex PCR reads, TCRdb lists one record per CDR3 protein. The sample has some 500,000 distinct CDR3 sequences; 14% are singletons. Sequencing used blood. Receptors originate from a young woman with Graves' hyperthyroidism. The CDR3 runs from the conserved cysteine through the conserved F or W. Fields, in order: D gene, J gene, V gene, CDR3 protein. D genes are given only for firm matches.

D: -
J: TRBJ2-3
V: TRBV10-3
CDR3: CAISDAGRSTDTQYF

D: TRBD2
J: TRBJ2-2
V: TRBV12-3/TRBV12-4
CDR3: CASRPSGRTPGELFF

D: TRBD1
J: TRBJ2-1
V: TRBV5-5
CDR3: CASSYPGQGKIYDNEQFF

D: TRBD1
J: TRBJ1-5
V: TRBV6-1
CDR3: CASSALGTGGFDQPQHF

D: -
J: TRBJ2-7
V: TRBV30
CDR3: CAWSIGLTYEQYF

D: -
J: TRBJ2-1
V: TRBV29-1
CDR3: CSITVQRNEQFF

D: -
J: TRBJ1-2
V: TRBV12-3/TRBV12-4
CDR3: CASSHSGDYGYTF

D: -
J: TRBJ2-3
V: TRBV7-2
CDR3: CASSFFATSTDTQYF

D: -
J: TRBJ2-7
V: TRBV6-1
CDR3: CASSTTVYEQYF

D: TRBD1
J: TRBJ2-3
V: TRBV11-3
CDR3: CASSHPRQGAEDTQYF

D: -
J: TRBJ2-7
V: TRBV12-3/TRBV12-4
CDR3: CASSLVVGGVGDEQYF

D: -
J: TRBJ1-2
V: TRBV7-9
CDR3: CASSLAGAGDGYTF

D: TRBD2
J: TRBJ2-3
V: TRBV20-1
CDR3: CSARDPAGGPSNTQYF

D: TRBD2
J: TRBJ2-1
V: TRBV9
CDR3: CASSLGLAGGPEYNEQFF

D: -
J: TRBJ2-7
V: TRBV10-3
CDR3: CAISRDSYEQYF

D: -
J: TRBJ1-6
V: TRBV19
CDR3: CASSIARQATFGSPLHF

D: TRBD2
J: TRBJ2-1
V: TRBV5-1
CDR3: CASSLEVSGEQFF

D: TRBD2
J: TRBJ2-3
V: TRBV18
CDR3: CASSPAGGTDTQYF

D: TRBD1
J: TRBJ1-2
V: TRBV2
CDR3: CATLQGLGGGYTF

D: -
J: TRBJ1-1
V: TRBV9
CDR3: CASSRGTGLNTEAFF

D: -
J: TRBJ2-2
V: TRBV30
CDR3: CAWMRQNTGELFF

D: -
J: TRBJ2-1
V: TRBV2
CDR3: CASNEGRGRSHEQFF

D: -
J: TRBJ1-2
V: TRBV5-1
CDR3: CASSLLQDGRGGYTF

D: -
J: TRBJ1-2
V: TRBV28
CDR3: CASSPPNSANYGYTF

D: TRBD2
J: TRBJ2-7
V: TRBV9
CDR3: CASSPHREGGTYEQYF

D: TRBD1
J: TRBJ1-2
V: TRBV10-2
CDR3: CASSSYDRDYGYTF

D: -
J: TRBJ1-2
V: TRBV27
CDR3: CASSAHSLSNYGYTF

D: TRBD2
J: TRBJ2-1
V: TRBV6-1
CDR3: CASSGTSGRTEQFF

D: -
J: TRBJ1-1
V: TRBV7-6
CDR3: CASSLARGELNTEAFF

D: -
J: TRBJ2-7
V: TRBV5-1
CDR3: CASSLNPQDEQYF

D: -
J: TRBJ1-4
V: TRBV20-1
CDR3: CSARHRNEKLFF

D: TRBD1
J: TRBJ1-1
V: TRBV19
CDR3: CASSPSRGTGLVEAFF

D: TRBD1
J: TRBJ1-2
V: TRBV2
CDR3: CASISTGGHSDYGYTF

D: TRBD1
J: TRBJ1-2
V: TRBV19
CDR3: CASSSRDRVLRYGYTF

D: -
J: TRBJ1-2
V: TRBV27
CDR3: CASSDSGHNYGYTF

D: TRBD2
J: TRBJ2-7
V: TRBV6-1
CDR3: CASLRASGGYEQYF

D: -
J: TRBJ1-5
V: TRBV4-1
CDR3: CASSLRTGRIDQPQHF

D: -
J: TRBJ1-1
V: TRBV28
CDR3: CASSTFGGLNTEAFF

D: TRBD2
J: TRBJ2-5
V: TRBV28
CDR3: CASSFLAGVKETQYF

D: -
J: TRBJ1-1
V: TRBV12-3/TRBV12-4
CDR3: CASSRGRFTEAFF

D: -
J: TRBJ1-4
V: TRBV30
CDR3: CAWSVGVRVQLSEKLFF

D: TRBD1
J: TRBJ2-5
V: TRBV12-3/TRBV12-4
CDR3: CASSLGTGGLETQYF

D: TRBD2
J: TRBJ2-1
V: TRBV20-1
CDR3: CSARDWTSGYNEQFF

D: -
J: TRBJ2-2
V: TRBV12-5
CDR3: CASGLGTGELFF

D: TRBD1
J: TRBJ1-5
V: TRBV19
CDR3: CASSKGGQQPQHF

D: TRBD1
J: TRBJ2-3
V: TRBV29-1
CDR3: CSGTGTGGTDTQYF

D: TRBD2
J: TRBJ2-7
V: TRBV4-2
CDR3: CASTLTSGRGDEQYF